This TCR beta chain was sequenced in a study of T cells in tuberculosis. Study summary: Sequenced TCRs come from CD1B-GMM tetramer-binding T cells. Overall study results and limits: Smaller distances to GMM-specific TCRs suggested their expansion in active tuberculosis.

Method: immunoSEQ multiplex PCR; TCRdb's copy keeps in-frame clones and lacks some. The sample holds 25,000 to 35,000 clones, 80% to 95% seen once. Germline V gives CDR1 MGHRA, CDR2 YSYEKL. The length of the CDR3 is 15 residues. V was trimmed by 0 bases and J by 4 bases, leaving 11 bases between them. Points on this clone: The antigen remains undetermined.

Tuberculin skin test and IGRA determined adolescents' latent tuberculosis status at entry. The sequencing sample was made of PBMCs. The chain combines TRBV4-1 with TRBJ2-3; weak D call: TRBD2 (7 bases). This clonotype was obtained from a donor under 30 with latent tuberculosis or without tuberculosis infection. The CDR3 sequence is CASSQDRGGPDTQYF. CDR3 nucleotides: TGCGCCAGCAGCCAAGATAGGGGGGGTCCAGATACGCAGTATTTT.